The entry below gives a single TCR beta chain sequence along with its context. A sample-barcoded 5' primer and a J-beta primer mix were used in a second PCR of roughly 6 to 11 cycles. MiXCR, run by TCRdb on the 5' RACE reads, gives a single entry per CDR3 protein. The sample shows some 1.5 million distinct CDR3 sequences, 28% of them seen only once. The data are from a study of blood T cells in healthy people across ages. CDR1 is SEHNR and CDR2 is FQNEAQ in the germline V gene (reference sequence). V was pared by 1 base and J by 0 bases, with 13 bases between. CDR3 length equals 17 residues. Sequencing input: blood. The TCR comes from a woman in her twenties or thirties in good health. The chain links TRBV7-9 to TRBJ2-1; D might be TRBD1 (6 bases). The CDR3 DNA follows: TGTGCCAGCAGCTTAGGCGCAGGGGCTGCCTCCTACAATGAGCAGTTCTTC. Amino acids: CASSLGAGAASYNEQFF. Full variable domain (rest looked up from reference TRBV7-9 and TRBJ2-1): DTGVSQNPRHKITKRGQNVTFRCDPISEHNRLYWYRQTLGQGPEFLTYFQNEAQLEKSRLLSDRFSAERPKGSFSTLEIQRTEQGDSAMYLCASSLGAGAASYNEQFFGPGTRLTVL.